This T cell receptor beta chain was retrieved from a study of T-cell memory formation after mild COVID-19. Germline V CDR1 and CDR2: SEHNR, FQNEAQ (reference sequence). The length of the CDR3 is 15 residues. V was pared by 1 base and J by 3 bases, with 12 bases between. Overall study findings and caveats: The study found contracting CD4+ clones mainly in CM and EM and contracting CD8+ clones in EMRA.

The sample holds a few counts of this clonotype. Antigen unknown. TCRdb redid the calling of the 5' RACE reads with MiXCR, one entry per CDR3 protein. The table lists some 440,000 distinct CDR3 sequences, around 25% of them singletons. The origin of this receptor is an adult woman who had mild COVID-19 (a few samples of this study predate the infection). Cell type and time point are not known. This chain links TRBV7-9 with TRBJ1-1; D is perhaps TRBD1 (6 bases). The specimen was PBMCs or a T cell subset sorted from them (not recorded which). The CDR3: CASSLGQGRDTEAFF. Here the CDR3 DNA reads TGTGCCAGCAGCTTAGGGCAGGGGAGGGACACTGAAGCTTTCTTT.